The entry below gives a single T cell receptor (beta chain) sequence along with its context. Only in-frame clones appear in the TCRdb table, and some are missing; sequencing was by immunoSEQ multiplex PCR. The data contain a few hundred thousand clones, over 80% of them singletons. The junction had 9 bases not matched to a gene; V was cut back by 0 bases and J by 5 bases. The CDR3 is 16 amino acids. The V gene's germline CDR1 is SGHRS and CDR2 YFSETQ. This entry comes from a study of blood T cell repertoires in COVID-19. Study details: The analysed material was cDNA or gDNA that came from T cells, B-cell-depleted T cells, or PBMCs.

The participants were between about 18 and 90 years old and came from some 23 US areas. Participants reported their clinical history, and cohort assignment relied on those reports. Donors in Cohort 3 who had recovered were those with two negative PCRs, healthcare professional clearance, or resolution of their symptoms. Sequencing was done on a sample of PBMCs or T cells enriched from blood (not recorded which). This sequence originates from a man younger than 45 who had recovered from COVID-19. The genes are TRBV5-1 and TRBJ2-7; 9 bases agree with TRBD1. The CDR3 nucleotides are TGCGCCAGCAGCTTGGGTTTAAAGACAGGGGGGAACGAGCAGTACTTC. It specifies CASSLGLKTGGNEQYF.